Below are 22 T cell receptor beta chains sequenced from a single sample in a study of cytomegalovirus exposure and HLA in healthy donors listed by TCRdb under 2017. Library creation used the immunoSEQ multiplex PCR assay. The multiplex PCR relied on a mix of 60 forward primers for TCR Vbeta segments and 13 reverse primers for TCR Jbeta segments. TCRdb's version of the immuneACCESS table is confined to in-frame rearrangements and falls short of the full clone set. An unresolved V gene accounts for under half of the shortfall where checked; the remainder is of unknown origin. The sample data list 150,000 or so clones, and over 60% of these were observed just once. The ten largest clones capture about 13% of the sample. The sequencing input was PBMCs. The receptor set was obtained from a man aged 40-50 years in good health and CMV-seropositive.

The chain couples TRBV27 to TRBJ2-7, with 10 bases matching TRBD1. Germline V gives CDR1 MNHEY, CDR2 SMNVEV (reference sequence). CDR3 length: 15 amino acids. V dropped 2 bases and J dropped 3; count of bases not matched to a gene: 4. The CDR3 sequence: CASSLQTGGYYEQYF. CDR3 DNA sequence: TGTGCCAGCAGTTTACAGACAGGGGGCTACTACGAGCAGTACTTC.

The chain combines TRBV7-9 with TRBJ1-2, with D possibly matching TRBD1 (5 bases). The CDR3 runs to 14 residues. Looked up from germline, CDR1 is SEHNR and CDR2 is FQNEAQ (reference sequence). V shed 5 bases and J shed 7 bases, with 17 bases lying between them. The CDR3 sequence is CASSTWIAGFGYTF. CDR3 DNA sequence: TGTGCCAGCAGCACTTGGATCGCAGGGTTTGGCTACACCTTC.

This clone was recorded only once. The chain employs TRBV7-9 and TRBJ2-3; TRBD2 aligns across 9 bases. In germline, CDR1 is SEHNR, CDR2 FQNEAQ (reference sequence). With V trimmed by 1 base and J by 2 bases, 7 bases remained unmatched. The CDR3 is 17 residues long. Here the CDR3 DNA reads TGTGCCAGCAGCTTAGGTTTAGCTAGCGGGGACACAGATACGCAGTATTTT. The encoded protein is CASSLGLASGDTDTQYF.

The chain couples TRBV6-1 to TRBJ2-3, with D possibly matching TRBD1 (5 bases). Germline CDR1 reads MNHNS; CDR2 reads SASEGT. The CDR3 length is 16 residues. V was shortened by 4 bases and J by 3 bases, with 17 bases between the two germline ends. The CDR3 loop reads CASSARYPGLTDTQYF. The CDR3 DNA sequence: TGTGCCAGCAGTGCTCGGTATCCAGGGTTAACAGATACGCAGTATTTT.

The chain employs TRBV28 and TRBJ2-2, with D tentatively TRBD2 (7 bases). V lost 4 bases, J lost 5 bases, and 17 bases lay in between. This CDR3 contains 16 residues. Germline V gene data show CDR1 as MDHEN and CDR2 as SYDVKM. The chain's CDR3 is CASSSVWGGETGELFF. In DNA, the CDR3 is TGTGCCAGCAGTTCCGTATGGGGGGGCGAAACCGGGGAGCTGTTTTTT.

As regards this clone: One end of the junction does not line up with germline, which may come from a read error. The rearrangement joins TRBV6-5 to TRBJ2-3; TRBD2 matches 8 bases. Per germline, CDR1 MNHEY and CDR2 SVGAGI. The CDR3 runs to 14 residues. The CDR3 region has the DNA TGTGCCACCCGGGGGAGCGGGAGCAAAGATACGCAGTATTTT. Encoded protein: CATRGSGSKDTQYF.

J is TRBJ1-1 and V is TRBV4-1, with 9 nucleotides matching TRBD1. V trimming: 2 bases; J trimming: 1 base; junction bases outside the gene matches: 20. This CDR3 spans 21 amino acids. Germline assignment: CDR1 MGHRA and CDR2 YSYEKL. CDR3 sequence reads: CASSQRGLRAGTGSANTEAFF. CDR3 nucleotide sequence: TGCGCCAGCAGCCAAAGGGGGTTGAGGGCCGGGACAGGGTCCGCGAACACTGAAGCTTTCTTT.

The V gene is TRBV7-2, the J gene TRBJ2-7, with TRBD2 matching over 12 bases. Germline assignment: CDR1 SGHTA and CDR2 FQGNSA. The CDR3 contains 16 residues. V trimming: 0 bases; J trimming: 3 bases; junction bases outside the gene matches: 3. The CDR3 region is CASSLALGLAGYEQYF. The CDR3 DNA reads as TGTGCCAGCAGCTTAGCGCTGGGACTAGCGGGCTACGAGCAGTACTTC.

The chain recombines TRBV7-2 with TRBJ2-1; 7 positions agree with TRBD2. Germline V lookup: CDR1 SGHTA, CDR2 FQGNSA. The length of the CDR3 is 15 residues. V shed 2 bases, J shed 3 bases, and the junction held 4 bases outside the gene matches. The chain's CDR3 is CASSLNGLGYNEQFF. CDR3 sequence (DNA): TGTGCCAGCAGCTTAAACGGACTAGGCTACAATGAGCAGTTCTTC.

CDR3 bases: TGCGCCAGCAGCCACGGGACAGGGGGCATCCCAGATACGCAGTATTTT. It codes for CASSHGTGGIPDTQYF. This chain connects TRBV5-1 to TRBJ2-3; 12 positions agree with TRBD1. CDR3 length: 16 residues. In germline, CDR1 is SGHRS, CDR2 YFSETQ. Trimming at V came to 4 bases and at J to 4 bases, leaving 7 bases not matched to a gene.

This clone was counted between two and nine times. V gene TRBV2 combines with J gene TRBJ1-2; 12 positions agree with TRBD1. V was pared by 6 bases and J by 4 bases, with 6 bases of the junction left unmatched. Germline-derived CDR1 and CDR2 are SNHLY and FYNNEI. This CDR3 spans 15 amino acids. The CDR3 region has the DNA TGTGCCAGCAGGCGCGGGACAGGGGGCCTCTATGGCTACACCTTC. Residues: CASRRGTGGLYGYTF.

V is TRBV11-2 and J is TRBJ1-3; 7 bases fit TRBD1. The V and J ends lost 6 bases and 7 bases, in that order; junction bases with no gene match: 15. The CDR3 totals 16 residues. CDR1 SGHAT and CDR2 FQNNGV come from the germline V gene. CDR3 in DNA: TGTGCCAGCAGTCGAGGACAGGTTGAATTGGTGAACACCATATATTTT. This codes for CASSRGQVELVNTIYF.

The rearrangement joins TRBV28 to TRBJ2-1, with a weak D call TRBD2 (6 bases). The CDR3 has 15 residues. Trimming stripped 7 bases from V and 7 bases from J, with 20 bases between. Germline V gene lookup returns CDR1 MDHEN and CDR2 SYDVKM. The chain's CDR3 is CASIPTGLGGNEQFF. The CDR3 DNA follows: TGTGCCAGCATCCCTACCGGCCTAGGAGGGAATGAGCAGTTCTTC.

This clone was picked up a small number of times. V usage is TRBV11-2 and J usage is TRBJ2-2; D may be TRBD2 (6 bases). The CDR3 totals 16 residues. Deletions cut 0 bases from V and 0 bases from J, with 8 bases between. Looked up from germline, CDR1 is SGHAT and CDR2 is FQNNGV. In DNA form, the CDR3 reads TGTGCCAGCAGCTTAGAAGCGGGTGCGAACACCGGGGAGCTGTTTTTT. Translation: CASSLEAGANTGELFF. The entire variable domain, with the rest obtained from reference TRBV11-2 and TRBJ2-2, is as follows: EAGVAQSPRYKIIEKRQSVAFWCNPISGHATLYWYQQILGQGPKLLIQFQNNGVVDDSQLPKDRFSAERLKGVDSTLKIQPAKLEDSAVYLCASSLEAGANTGELFFGEGSRLTVL.

A few counts support this clone. The chain is built from TRBV6-5 and TRBJ1-5; a possible D gene is TRBD1 (5 bases). Trimming pared 2 bases from V and 3 bases from J, leaving 5 bases between. Germline lookup yields CDR1 MNHEY and CDR2 SVGAGI. The CDR3 has 13 amino acids. The chain's CDR3 is CASSYGANQPQHF. The CDR3 nucleotides read TGTGCCAGCAGTTACGGGGCCAATCAGCCCCAGCATTTT.

V usage is TRBV21-1 and J usage is TRBJ2-5; TRBD2 was called by the table and not checked on the DNA. TRBV21-1 is labeled a pseudogene. This CDR3 has 14 residues. The CDR3 bases are TGTGCCAGCAGCTTGACTAGCCTTCAAGAGACCCAGTACTTC. Translating gives CASSLTSLQETQYF.

This rearrangement joins TRBV4-3 to TRBJ2-3; D is possibly TRBD2 (5 bases). The V end was cut by 4 bases, the J end by 3 bases, with 17 bases between. CDR1 is LGHNA, CDR2 YSLEER, per germline. This CDR3 spans 16 amino acids. The CDR3 region is CASSRRVVRETDTQYF. In DNA, the CDR3 is TGCGCCAGCAGCCGACGTGTAGTTAGGGAGACAGATACGCAGTATTTT.

The V call is TRBV25-1, the J call TRBJ1-5, with 7 bases identical to TRBD1. The CDR3 has 17 residues. Per the germline V gene, CDR1 is MGHDK and CDR2 is SYGVNS. V lost 7 bases and J lost 0; bases outside the gene matches: 12. In nucleotides, the CDR3 is TGTGCCAGCACCGGAATCCGGGACAGAGTTAGCAATCAGCCCCAGCATTTT. The encoded protein is CASTGIRDRVSNQPQHF.

The chain recombines TRBV27 with TRBJ1-2; 8 bases are a match to TRBD1. Germline trimming cut 5 bases from V and 4 bases from J; bases unmatched to any gene: 6. CDR3 length: 14 residues. Germline CDR1 MNHEY, CDR2 SMNVEV (reference sequence). CDR3 region: CASSRAGGVYGYTF. The CDR3 nucleotides read TGTGCCAGCAGTCGGGCAGGGGGCGTCTATGGCTACACCTTC.

V gene TRBV5-1 combines with J gene TRBJ2-7; 8 positions agree with TRBD1. Germline V gene data show CDR1 as SGHRS and CDR2 as YFSETQ. The CDR3 contains 15 residues. Trimming at V came to 0 bases and at J to 4 bases, leaving 6 bases not matched to a gene. The CDR3 DNA reads as TGCGCCAGCAGCTTGGGGGGACAGGAAATTTACGAGCAGTACTTC. Translating it yields CASSLGGQEIYEQYF.

The rearrangement uses TRBV2 and TRBJ2-3, with D uncertain. Germline V gene lookup returns CDR1 SNHLY and CDR2 FYNNEI. The CDR3 runs to 12 residues. The ends were cut back, 7 bases at V and 4 bases at J, with 9 bases in the middle. This chain's CDR3 is CASIPSSDTQYF. The CDR3 DNA reads TGTGCCAGCATACCGAGTTCAGATACGCAGTATTTT.

As DNA, the CDR3 is TGTGCCAGCATCAAACTCTCGGGACTCGGGGCAGCAGGGGCCAACGTCCTGACTTTC. Translated: CASIKLSGLGAAGANVLTF. The chain recombines TRBV27 with TRBJ2-6; weak D call: TRBD2 (6 bases). The V and J ends lost 7 bases and 4 bases respectively, with 26 bases between them. This CDR3 comprises 19 residues. Germline V gene sequence: CDR1 MNHEY, CDR2 SMNVEV (reference sequence).